This TCR beta chain comes out of a study of T-cell reconstitution after alpha-beta-depleted transplantation in children. This clonotype has just a few counts. Its antigen is undetermined. Deletions cut 0 bases from V and 3 bases from J, with 24 bases between. Looked up from germline, CDR1 is MGHDK and CDR2 is SYGVNS. The CDR3 has 20 amino acids. It was with unique molecular identifiers that the TCRbeta library was prepared. Each CDR3 protein is one row after TCRdb ran MiXCR on the PCR reads. Here the sample spans 150,000 to 200,000 distinct CDR3 sequences, 5% to 7.5% being singletons. Broader study findings: By about two months after transplant, alpha-beta T cells reportedly arose from several hundred graft clones that had expanded. T-cell numbers and diversity, one year after transplant, stemmed largely from T cells that were newly produced.

The V gene is TRBV25-1, the J gene TRBJ2-4; D is perhaps TRBD2 (5 bases). The sequencing used PBMCs, collected before TCRalphabeta/CD19-depleted stem cell transplant. This receptor was obtained from a girl in the first two years of life with combined immunodeficiency, due to receive a stem cell transplant. The CDR3 loop reads CASSEYFAPNRESGKNIQYF. The CDR3 region has the DNA TGTGCCAGCAGTGAATATTTTGCACCGAACCGGGAATCGGGCAAAAACATTCAGTACTTC. The whole variable domain, remainder taken from reference TRBV25-1 and TRBJ2-4, is EADIYQTPRYLVIGTGKKITLECSQTMGHDKMYWYQQDPGMELHLIHYSYGVNSTEKGDLSSESTVSRIRTEHFPLTLESARPSHTSQYLCASSEYFAPNRESGKNIQYFGAGTRLSVL.